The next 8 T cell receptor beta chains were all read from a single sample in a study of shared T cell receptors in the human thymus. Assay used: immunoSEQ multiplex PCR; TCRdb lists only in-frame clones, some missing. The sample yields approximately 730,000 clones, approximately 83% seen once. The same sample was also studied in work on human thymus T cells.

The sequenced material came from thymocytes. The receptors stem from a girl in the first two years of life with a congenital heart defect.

CDR3 sequence: CASSKTGENTEAFF. For the CDR3, the DNA is TGTGCCAGCAGTAAGACAGGGGAAAACACTGAAGCTTTCTTT. The chain carries TRBV25-1 and TRBJ1-1; TRBD1 agrees at 8 bases. CDR1 MGHDK and CDR2 SYGVNS come from the germline V gene. This CDR3 has 14 amino acids. V was pared by 5 bases and J by 2 bases, with 4 bases of the junction left unmatched.

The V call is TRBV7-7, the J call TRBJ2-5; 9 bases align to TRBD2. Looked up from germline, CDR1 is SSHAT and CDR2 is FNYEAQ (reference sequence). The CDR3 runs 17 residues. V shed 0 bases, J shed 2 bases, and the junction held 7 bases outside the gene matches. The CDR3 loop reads CASSLATGGGEQETQYF. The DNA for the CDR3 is TGTGCCAGCAGCTTAGCGACTGGCGGGGGGGAGCAAGAGACCCAGTACTTC.

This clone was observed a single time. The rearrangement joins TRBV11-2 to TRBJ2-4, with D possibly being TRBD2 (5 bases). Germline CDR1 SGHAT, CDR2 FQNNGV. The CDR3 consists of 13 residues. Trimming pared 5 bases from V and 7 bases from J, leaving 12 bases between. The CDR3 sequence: CASSMRVGNIQYF. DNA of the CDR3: TGTGCCAGCAGCATGAGGGTGGGGAACATTCAGTACTTC.

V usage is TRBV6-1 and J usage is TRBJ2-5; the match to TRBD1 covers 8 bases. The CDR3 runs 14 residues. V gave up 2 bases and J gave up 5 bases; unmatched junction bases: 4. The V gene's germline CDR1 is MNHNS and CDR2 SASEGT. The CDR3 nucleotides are TGTGCCAGCAGTGAACCCCAGGGGGCTGAGACCCAGTACTTC. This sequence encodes CASSEPQGAETQYF.

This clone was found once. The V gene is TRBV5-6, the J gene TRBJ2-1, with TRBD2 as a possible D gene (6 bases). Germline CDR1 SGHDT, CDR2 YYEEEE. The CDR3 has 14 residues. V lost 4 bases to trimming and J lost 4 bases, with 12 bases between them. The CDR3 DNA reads TGTGCCAGCAGCGGGGGGACGGTTTACAATGAGCAGTTCTTC. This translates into CASSGGTVYNEQFF.

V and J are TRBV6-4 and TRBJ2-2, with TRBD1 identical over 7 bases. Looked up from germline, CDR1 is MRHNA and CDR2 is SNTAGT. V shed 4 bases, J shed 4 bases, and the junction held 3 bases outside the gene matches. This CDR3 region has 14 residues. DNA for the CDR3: TGTGCCAGCAGTGGGACAGGAATCACCGGGGAGCTGTTTTTT. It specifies CASSGTGITGELFF.

CDR3 in DNA: TGTGCCAGTAGTATCGGGGGATCCGGGACTTCCTCCTACGAGCAGTACTTC. Translated, it gives CASSIGGSGTSSYEQYF. The J gene is TRBJ2-7, the V gene TRBV19; D may be TRBD2 (6 bases). The CDR3 spans 17 residues. CDR1 LNHDA and CDR2 SQIVND come from the germline V gene (reference sequence). V was clipped by 3 bases and J by 0 bases, with 18 bases between them.

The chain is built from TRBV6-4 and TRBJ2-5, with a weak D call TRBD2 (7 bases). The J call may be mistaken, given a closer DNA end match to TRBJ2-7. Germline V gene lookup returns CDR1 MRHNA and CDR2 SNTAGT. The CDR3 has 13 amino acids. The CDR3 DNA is TGTGCCAGCAGTTATGTGGGGGGGCTCGAGCAGTACTTC. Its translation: CASSYVGGLEQYF.